This T cell receptor (beta chain) is from a study of blood T cells in healthy people across ages. Through a sample-barcoded 5' primer and a J-beta primer mix, a second PCR was run for about 6 to 11 cycles. TCRdb ran MiXCR on the 5' RACE reads and lists one entry per CDR3 protein. The sample consists of about 2 million distinct CDR3 sequences, about 50% of them appearing once. This CDR3 region has 14 residues. Trimming took 1 base from V and 4 from J, leaving 9 bases between them. Germline V lookup: CDR1 SGHTA, CDR2 FQGNSA. Every sample yielded at least 7 million isolated PBMCs. The TCR sequence derives from a woman aged 40 to 50 in good health. Input material: blood. This chain joins TRBV7-2 and TRBJ2-3, with D possibly TRBD2 on 5 matching bases. The CDR3 here is CASSLVLAPDTQYF. In nucleotides, the CDR3 is TGTGCCAGCAGCTTAGTGCTAGCCCCAGATACGCAGTATTTT.